Below are 22 T cell receptor beta chains sequenced from a single sample in a study of beta chain features in type 1 diabetes. Investigators reverse transcribed all isolated RNA, so they sequenced expressed TCRB transcripts. Assay: immunoSEQ multiplex PCR; the TCRdb copy retains only in-frame clones and omits some. The data contain roughly 250,000 clones, around 68% of them singletons. Material: naive CD4+ T cells from blood. These receptors were collected from a man aged 30 to 39 in good health.

The chain joins TRBV29-1 to TRBJ2-3, with no clear D. This CDR3 is 14 amino acids long. V was clipped by 8 bases and J by 0 bases, with 15 bases between them. Germline lookup yields CDR1 SQVTM and CDR2 ANQGSEA. The CDR3 loop is CSSKSSPSTDTQYF. The CDR3 DNA follows: TGCAGCAGCAAAAGCAGCCCTAGCACAGATACGCAGTATTTT.

The V call is TRBV11-2, the J call TRBJ2-3, with D possibly TRBD2 on 5 matching bases. CDR1 SGHAT and CDR2 FQNNGV come from the germline V gene. The CDR3 is made up of 14 amino acids. V was pared by 2 bases and J by 2 bases, with 8 bases between. The CDR3 region has the DNA TGTGCCAGCAGCTTAAGCGGAAACACAGATACGCAGTATTTT. This sequence encodes CASSLSGNTDTQYF.

The chain recombines TRBV9 with TRBJ2-3; a weak D match, TRBD2 (6 bases). The CDR3 contains 16 residues. Germline lookup yields CDR1 SGDLS and CDR2 YYNGEE. The V end was cut by 2 bases, the J end by 4 bases, with 17 bases between. In DNA form, the CDR3 reads TGTGCCAGCAGCGTTCGCCCCCTCCGGGAGTCAGATACGCAGTATTTT. Amino acids: CASSVRPLRESDTQYF.

This clone is a singleton in its sample. The rearrangement joins TRBV28 to TRBJ2-7; TRBD1 agrees at 7 bases. CDR1 is MDHEN, CDR2 SYDVKM, per germline. Trimming took 6 bases from V and 1 from J; bases not matched to a gene: 3. The CDR3 extends over 13 amino acids. The CDR3 reads CASRVGQSYEQYF. As DNA, the CDR3 is TGTGCCAGCAGGGTGGGACAGTCCTACGAGCAGTACTTC.

This chain joins TRBV2 and TRBJ2-7, with 7 bases identical to TRBD1. The CDR3 is made up of 14 amino acids. Per germline, CDR1 SNHLY and CDR2 FYNNEI. V lost 6 bases and J lost 1; bases outside the gene matches: 6. For the CDR3, the DNA is TGTGCCAGCAGCCGGGACAGATATTCCTACGAGCAGTACTTC. Residues: CASSRDRYSYEQYF.

This clone has a handful of counts. The chain carries TRBV29-1 and TRBJ2-1, with TRBD2 identical over 7 bases. The germline gives CDR1 SQVTM, CDR2 ANQGSEA. The CDR3 sequence is 13 residues long. V trimming: 4 bases; J trimming: 12 bases; junction bases outside the gene matches: 12. Written as DNA, the CDR3 is TGCAGCGTTGCCGGACTAGTCAGTACAAGGCAGTTCTTC. It specifies CSVAGLVSTRQFF.

This clone is a singleton in its sample. The chain joins TRBV20-1 to TRBJ2-1, with D unclear. This CDR3 comprises 10 residues. Germline values: CDR1 DFQATT, CDR2 SNEGSKA (reference sequence). The V and J ends lost 6 bases and 7 bases respectively, with 7 bases between them. CDR3 coding DNA: TGCAGTGCCGTGTCAAATGAGCAGTTCTTC. Translation: CSAVSNEQFF.

The rearrangement joins TRBV30 to TRBJ1-1; D is unresolved. Germline V gene lookup returns CDR1 GTSNPN and CDR2 SVGIG (reference sequence). The V and J ends lost 3 bases and 7 bases respectively, with 9 bases between them. The CDR3 extends over 11 amino acids. CDR3 sequence (DNA): TGTGCCTGGAGGGAGGGATTTGAAGCTTTCTTT. This translates into CAWREGFEAFF.

J is TRBJ2-3 and V is TRBV30, with D perhaps matching TRBD2 (6 bases). The V end was cut by 2 bases, the J end by 2 bases, with 8 bases between. The V gene's germline CDR1 is GTSNPN and CDR2 SVGIG (reference sequence). There are 13 residues in the CDR3. CDR3 sequence: CAWSRGFTDTQYF. CDR3 nucleotide sequence: TGTGCCTGGAGTCGGGGGTTCACAGATACGCAGTATTTT.

The rearrangement uses TRBV11-2 and TRBJ2-1; 7 positions match TRBD2. This CDR3 is built from 12 residues. Germline-derived CDR1 and CDR2 are SGHAT and FQNNGV. The V segment lost 5 bases and the J segment 9 bases; nucleotides outside the gene matches: 4. The CDR3: CASSPRLAEQFF. The DNA for the CDR3 is TGTGCCAGCAGCCCCAGACTAGCTGAGCAGTTCTTC.

J is TRBJ2-5 and V is TRBV5-1, with a weak D call TRBD1 (5 bases). V lost 0 bases, J lost 5 bases, and 20 bases lay in between. This CDR3 contains 17 residues. The germline V gene has CDR1 SGHRS and CDR2 YFSETQ. CDR3 sequence: CASSLAQGFRAGETQYF. The CDR3 bases are TGCGCCAGCAGCTTGGCGCAGGGATTCAGGGCCGGGGAGACCCAGTACTTC.

The V and J genes are TRBV4-1 and TRBJ1-2; D perhaps matches TRBD1 (5 bases). V was clipped by 4 bases and J by 7 bases, with 13 bases between them. The CDR3 extends over 13 amino acids. Germline CDR1 reads MGHRA; CDR2 reads YSYEKL. The CDR3 DNA follows: TGCGCCAGCAGCCTCATAGGGACGAGTGGCTACACCTTC. Translated: CASSLIGTSGYTF.

The gene calls are TRBV5-4 and TRBJ2-3; D call uncertain. Per the germline V gene, CDR1 is SGHNT and CDR2 is YYREEE (reference sequence). The V end lost 7 bases, the J end lost 0 bases, and 12 bases lay between the germline ends. The CDR3 runs to 14 residues. The CDR3 sequence: CASQKTPSTDTQYF. The DNA for the CDR3 is TGTGCCAGCCAGAAGACTCCTAGCACAGATACGCAGTATTTT.

V and J are TRBV7-6 and TRBJ2-7, with D unresolved. The CDR3 totals 10 residues. CDR1 is SGHVS, CDR2 FNYEAQ, per germline. Trimming pared 4 bases from V and 4 bases from J, leaving 2 bases between. The CDR3 DNA reads as TGTGCCAGCAGCTCGTACGAGCAGTACTTC. It specifies CASSSYEQYF.

The chain couples TRBV9 to TRBJ2-5; TRBD2 matches 9 bases. The CDR3 extends over 16 amino acids. The germline gives CDR1 SGDLS, CDR2 YYNGEE. After removal of 4 bases from V and 1 base from J, the junction contained 8 bases not matched to a gene. Here the CDR3 reads CASSPSRAGGQETQYF. CDR3 nucleotide sequence: TGTGCCAGCAGCCCCTCAAGAGCGGGGGGCCAAGAGACCCAGTACTTC.

This clone showed up just a few times. V and J are TRBV28 and TRBJ2-1; 8 bases agree with TRBD2. This CDR3 comprises 15 residues. Germline lookup yields CDR1 MDHEN and CDR2 SYDVKM. J lost 6 bases, V lost 7 bases, and 11 bases had no gene match. The CDR3 loop is CASTTPGLGPNEQFF. Here the CDR3 DNA reads TGTGCCAGCACCACCCCGGGACTAGGGCCCAATGAGCAGTTCTTC.

J is TRBJ2-3 and V is TRBV29-1; 9 nucleotides line up with TRBD2. The CDR3 runs to 15 residues. Germline CDR1 SQVTM, CDR2 ANQGSEA. With 5 bases clipped from V and 4 bases from J, the junction kept 10 bases outside the gene matches. The CDR3 loop reads CSVHPGGGGADTQYF. In nucleotides, the CDR3 is TGCAGCGTTCACCCGGGCGGGGGGGGCGCAGATACGCAGTATTTT.

The chain has TRBV10-3 and TRBJ2-5; D is possibly TRBD2 (5 bases). Germline lookup yields CDR1 ENHRY and CDR2 SYGVKD. This CDR3 has 14 amino acids. V dropped 0 bases and J dropped 5 bases, with 10 bases sitting between them. The CDR3 is CAISESGGRETQYF. The CDR3 nucleotides are TGTGCCATCAGTGAGTCCGGCGGGCGGGAGACCCAGTACTTC.

The gene calls are TRBV12-5 and TRBJ2-4; no clear D gene. Germline CDR1 and CDR2: LGHNT and FRNRAP. Trimming shortened V by 3 bases and J by 8 bases, and 11 bases separated the two germline ends. The CDR3 length is 13 residues. The CDR3 DNA reads as TGTGCTAGTGGTTTTTTGGGTCGGGACATTCAGTACTTC. Translation gives CASGFLGRDIQYF.

The rearrangement uses TRBV15 and TRBJ2-3; no clear D. The CDR3 is made up of 13 amino acids. V lost 8 bases, J lost 1 base, and 10 bases lay in between. Germline V gives CDR1 LNHNV, CDR2 YYDKDF (reference sequence). The CDR3: CATSKAGTDTQYF. The CDR3 coding sequence is TGTGCCACCTCGAAGGCCGGCACAGATACGCAGTATTTT.

The V call is TRBV5-4, the J call TRBJ2-4, with D perhaps assigned TRBD1 or TRBD2 (5 bases each). Trimming shortened V by 4 bases and J by 0 bases, and 11 bases separated the two germline ends. This CDR3 is built from 15 residues. CDR1 is SGHNT, CDR2 YYREEE, per germline (reference sequence). The CDR3 here is CASSPGALAKNIQYF. CDR3 sequence (DNA): TGTGCCAGCAGCCCCGGGGCTCTAGCCAAAAACATTCAGTACTTC. Complete variable domain (other parts from reference TRBV5-4 and TRBJ2-4): ETGVTQSPTHLIKTRGQQVTLRCSSQSGHNTVSWYQQALGQGPQFIFQYYREEENGRGNFPPRFSGLQFPNYSSELNVNALELDDSALYLCASSPGALAKNIQYFGAGTRLSVL.

The gene calls are TRBV30 and TRBJ2-7, with 13 bases lining up with TRBD2. The V gene's germline CDR1 is GTSNPN and CDR2 SVGIG (reference sequence). CDR3 size: 13 residues. V was clipped by 5 bases and J by 4 bases; unmatched bases: 2. This CDR3 reads CAWGLAGVYEQYF. The CDR3, as DNA: TGTGCCTGGGGACTAGCGGGAGTGTACGAGCAGTACTTC.